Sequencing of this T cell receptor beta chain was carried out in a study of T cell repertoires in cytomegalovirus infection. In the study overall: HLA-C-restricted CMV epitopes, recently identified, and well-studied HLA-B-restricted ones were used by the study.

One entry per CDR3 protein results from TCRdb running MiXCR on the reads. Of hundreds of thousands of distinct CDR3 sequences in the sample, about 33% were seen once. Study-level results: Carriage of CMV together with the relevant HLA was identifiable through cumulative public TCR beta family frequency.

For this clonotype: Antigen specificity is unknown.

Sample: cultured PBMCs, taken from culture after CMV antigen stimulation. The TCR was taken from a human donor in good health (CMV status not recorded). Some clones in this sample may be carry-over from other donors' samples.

The CDR3 DNA reads TGCAGTGCTCGCATCCGGGAGAGCAATCAGCCCCAGCATTTT. It is translated as CSARIRESNQPQHF. The V call is TRBV20-1, the J call TRBJ1-5, with unresolved D. Germline V gene lookup returns CDR1 DFQATT and CDR2 SNEGSKA (reference sequence). The CDR3 sequence is 14 residues long. V was clipped by 5 bases and J by 1 base, with 12 bases between them.